Below, 23 T cell receptor beta chains from the same sample are listed, as sequenced in a study of PD-1 blockade in mismatch repair-deficient tumors. TCRdb's table, derived via immunoSEQ multiplex PCR, lists solely in-frame clones and lacks some. The repertoire includes tens of thousands of clones, about 83% of them detected once, and 20% to 25% sits in the top ten. Sequences were derived from peripheral blood, sampled 12 weeks after starting pembrolizumab. The receptors come from an adult with mismatch repair-deficient cancer.

The chain links TRBV12-5 to TRBJ2-1; 8 bases line up with TRBD1. Germline loops: CDR1 LGHNT, CDR2 FRNRAP. V shed 3 bases and J 5 bases; nucleotides not matched to a gene: 3. This CDR3 comprises 14 residues. As DNA, the CDR3 is TGTGCTAGTGGTTTACAGGGGGTCGACAATGAGCAGTTCTTC. Protein: CASGLQGVDNEQFF.

V usage is TRBV21-1 and J usage is TRBJ1-2. TRBV21-1 is marked as a pseudogene. This CDR3 has 13 amino acids. The CDR3 sequence: CASLSRANYGYTF. The CDR3 DNA sequence: TGTGCCAGCCTTTCCCGGGCTAACTATGGCTACACCTTC.

With regard to this clone: A far larger clone is off by one base, so a read error is likely. This CDR3 is also generated by other DNA sequences in the sample. V is TRBV6-6 and J is TRBJ1-1; 9 bases agree with TRBD1. Looked up from germline, CDR1 is MNHNY and CDR2 is SVGAGI (reference sequence). CDR3 length equals 13 residues. The CDR3 reads CASSYSPDRGAFF. The CDR3 DNA is TGTGCCAGCAGTTACTCCCCGGACAGGGGAGCTTTTTTT.

The V gene is TRBV2, the J gene TRBJ2-7, with 8 positions matching TRBD1. CDR3 length: 18 amino acids. Losses at the gene ends were 2 bases for V and 9 bases for J; bases not matched to a gene: 21. From germline, CDR1 is SNHLY and CDR2 FYNNEI. CDR3 amino acids: CASSEWRQGAGAKIWQYF. Written as DNA, the CDR3 is TGTGCCAGCAGTGAATGGAGGCAGGGGGCCGGGGCCAAAATATGGCAGTACTTC.

The V gene is TRBV27, the J gene TRBJ2-7, with D perhaps given as TRBD1 or TRBD2 (5 bases each). The CDR3 runs 16 residues. Germline assignment: CDR1 MNHEY and CDR2 SMNVEV (reference sequence). The ends were cut back, 5 bases at V and 0 bases at J, with 17 bases in the middle. The chain's CDR3 is CASSLRPGPSSYEQYF. CDR3 DNA: TGTGCCAGCAGTCTACGGCCGGGACCCAGCTCCTACGAGCAGTACTTC.

The chain recombines TRBV28 with TRBJ2-5; D is unresolved. CDR3 size: 14 residues. CDR1 and CDR2 from the germline V gene are MDHEN and SYDVKM. V was pared by 2 bases and J by 4 bases, with 11 bases between. CDR3 in DNA: TGTGCCAGCAGTTTAATCAGGATTGGAGAGACCCAGTACTTC. Its protein is CASSLIRIGETQYF.

The V gene is TRBV5-1, the J gene TRBJ2-2; D is unclear. Germline V lookup: CDR1 SGHRS, CDR2 YFSETQ. This CDR3 contains 15 residues. Trimming cost V 1 base and J 2 bases, with 9 bases left between them. CDR3 sequence reads: CASSLYLANTGELFF. The CDR3 coding sequence is TGCGCCAGCAGCTTGTACCTCGCAAACACCGGGGAGCTGTTTTTT.

This clone was seen just once. This chain joins TRBV7-9 and TRBJ2-1, with unresolved D. The ends were cut back, 0 bases at V and 7 bases at J, with 7 bases in the middle. From germline, CDR1 is SEHNR and CDR2 FQNEAQ (reference sequence). The CDR3 contains 13 residues. In DNA form, the CDR3 reads TGTGCCAGCAGCTTAGCTCTCCCGAATGAGCAGTTCTTC. This encodes CASSLALPNEQFF.

This clone was recorded once. The rearrangement links TRBV19 to TRBJ1-1; TRBD1 might be the D (6 bases). This CDR3 region has 13 residues. The ends were cut back, 1 base at V and 10 bases at J, with 13 bases in the middle. The germline V gene has CDR1 LNHDA and CDR2 SQIVND (reference sequence). The CDR3 here is CASSIVLRGAAFF. CDR3 bases: TGTGCCAGTAGTATAGTCCTTCGGGGGGCAGCTTTCTTT.

The chain is built from TRBV6-5 and TRBJ2-1; 12 positions agree with TRBD1. This CDR3 has 16 residues. Germline CDR1 is MNHEY and CDR2 is SVGAGI. The V and J ends lost 0 bases and 6 bases, in that order; junction bases with no gene match: 3. Written as DNA, the CDR3 is TGTGCCAGCAGTTACTCCGGGACAGGGGGCCTCAATGAGCAGTTCTTC. Encoded protein: CASSYSGTGGLNEQFF.

The chain couples TRBV11-2 to TRBJ2-1; 9 positions match TRBD2. Germline CDR1 SGHAT, CDR2 FQNNGV. With 2 bases clipped from V and 4 bases from J, the junction kept 6 bases outside the gene matches. The CDR3 is 16 amino acids. CDR3 bases: TGTGCCAGCAGCTTAACGGGACTAGCTGATTACAATGAGCAGTTCTTC. Its translation is CASSLTGLADYNEQFF.

The V call is TRBV19, the J call TRBJ2-7; 11 bases map to TRBD2. The CDR3 sequence is 15 residues long. The trim removed 5 bases at V and 3 bases at J, leaving 6 bases unmatched. The germline gives CDR1 LNHDA, CDR2 SQIVND (reference sequence). The CDR3 DNA reads as TGTGCCAGTAGTCCGCAAGGACTAGCGGGCTACGAGCAGTACTTC. Protein product: CASSPQGLAGYEQYF.

The chain is built from TRBV6-4 and TRBJ2-3; TRBD2 matches 8 bases. Looked up from germline, CDR1 is MRHNA and CDR2 is SNTAGT. V lost 0 bases, J lost 4 bases, and 3 bases stayed unmatched. This CDR3 region has 15 residues. CDR3 protein: CASSDSTGGPDTQYF. In DNA form, the CDR3 reads TGTGCCAGCAGTGACTCGACGGGAGGGCCAGATACGCAGTATTTT.

The V call is TRBV21-1, the J call TRBJ1-5. TRBV21-1 is described as a pseudogene. This CDR3 region has 13 residues. The DNA of the CDR3 is TGTGCCAGCAGTATAGGCAGGGACCAGCCCCAGCATTTT. This codes for CASSIGRDQPQHF.

In its sample, this clone was seen once. CDR3 nucleotide sequence: TGTGCCAGCAGCCCTACCGACCCGGGACCCCAGTACTTC. Its protein is CASSPTDPGPQYF. The chain has TRBV11-2 and TRBJ2-5, with D perhaps assigned TRBD1 or TRBD2 (5 bases each). This CDR3 contains 13 residues. V lost 5 bases, J lost 9 bases, and 16 bases lay in between. Per the germline V gene, CDR1 is SGHAT and CDR2 is FQNNGV.

The genes are TRBV5-1 and TRBJ2-7; the D is unclear. Trimming removed 0 bases at V and 5 bases at J, with 18 bases between. CDR1 is SGHRS and CDR2 is YFSETQ in the germline V gene. This CDR3 region has 16 residues. The CDR3, as DNA: TGCGCCAGCAGCTTGGGTCCTGAGAGGCCGGCCCACGAGCAGTACTTC. Its translation: CASSLGPERPAHEQYF.

This clone appeared a single time. The chain recombines TRBV30 with TRBJ2-6; D is unclear. The CDR3 extends over 15 amino acids. V gave up 5 bases and J gave up 2 bases, with 13 bases separating them. Germline V gene sequence: CDR1 GTSNPN, CDR2 SVGIG (reference sequence). CDR3 sequence: CAWDVQPTGANVLTF. In DNA form, the CDR3 reads TGTGCCTGGGACGTTCAACCAACTGGGGCCAACGTCCTGACTTTC.

This chain joins TRBV7-9 and TRBJ2-2; 9 nucleotides agree with TRBD2. J lost 3 bases, V lost 5 bases, and 10 bases had no gene match. This CDR3 has 17 amino acids. The germline CDR1 and CDR2 sequences are SEHNR and FQNEAQ (reference sequence). The CDR3 DNA reads as TGTGCCAGCAGCCTGGCGGCGGGAGGGCCGTACACCGGGGAGCTGTTTTTT. This gives the protein CASSLAAGGPYTGELFF.

The chain has TRBV7-2 and TRBJ1-3, with D uncertain. V gave up 1 base and J gave up 0 bases, with 7 bases separating them. CDR1 and CDR2 from the germline V gene are SGHTA and FQGNSA. The CDR3 contains 15 residues. CDR3 DNA: TGTGCCAGCAGCTTAGGGACCGACTCTGGAAACACCATATATTTT. Protein product: CASSLGTDSGNTIYF.

V and J are TRBV6-1 and TRBJ2-1; no firm D call. The germline CDR1 and CDR2 sequences are MNHNS and SASEGT. The CDR3 is made up of 15 amino acids. V shed 2 bases and J shed 4 bases, with 12 bases lying between them. The CDR3 here is CASSEYGVSYNEQFF. In DNA, the CDR3 is TGTGCCAGCAGTGAATACGGCGTATCGTACAATGAGCAGTTCTTC.

This clone has only one observation. This rearrangement joins TRBV11-2 to TRBJ1-3; no definite D call. The CDR3 is 11 amino acids. Between the trimmed V and J ends, which lost 5 bases and 3 bases, there was a span of 2 bases. The germline gives CDR1 SGHAT, CDR2 FQNNGV. Here the CDR3 reads CASSNGNTIYF. CDR3 nucleotides: TGTGCCAGCAGCAATGGAAACACCATATATTTT.

This chain joins TRBV6-6 and TRBJ2-7; 11 bases match TRBD1. CDR1 is MNHNY and CDR2 is SVGAGI in the germline V gene (reference sequence). The ends lost 6 bases at V and 7 bases at J; junction bases unmatched: 8. The CDR3 is made up of 14 amino acids. As DNA, the CDR3 is TGTGCCAGCAGAATGGGACAGGGGGAGATGGAGCAGTACTTC. This sequence encodes CASRMGQGEMEQYF.

This sequence joins TRBV14 and TRBJ2-1; 11 bases agree with TRBD2. Germline lookup yields CDR1 SGHDN and CDR2 FVKESK. The CDR3 totals 15 residues. V shed 6 bases and J 6 bases; nucleotides not matched to a gene: 7. CDR3 nucleotides: TGTGCCAGCAGTCCGACTAGCGGGACGATCAATGAGCAGTTCTTC. Its translation is CASSPTSGTINEQFF.